Presented here are 16 T cell receptor beta chains from one specimen sequenced in a study of shared clonotypes between healthy human individuals. Sequencing used immunoSEQ multiplex PCR; TCRdb keeps in-frame clones, though not all of them. The table has roughly 500,000 clones, less than 80% seen once; the top ten hold around 13%. Material: PBMCs. These receptors were taken from a woman aged 40 to 50 in good health. Some clones in this sample may be carry-over from other donors' samples.

This sequence joins TRBV5-4 and TRBJ1-1; D call uncertain. The CDR3 covers 15 residues. V gave up 4 bases and J gave up 1 base, with 14 bases separating them. Looked up from germline, CDR1 is SGHNT and CDR2 is YYREEE (reference sequence). The CDR3 is CASSPRSTPNTEAFF. CDR3 in DNA: TGTGCCAGCAGCCCCCGGAGTACACCGAACACTGAAGCTTTCTTT.

This chain links TRBV7-2 with TRBJ1-5; no clear D. Germline-derived CDR1 and CDR2 are SGHTA and FQGNSA. V shed 5 bases and J shed 2 bases, with 7 bases lying between them. The CDR3 extends over 13 amino acids. The CDR3 DNA reads as TGTGCCAGCAGCCCCGCCCGCAATCAGCCCCAGCATTTT. It codes for CASSPARNQPQHF.

The chain uses TRBV28 and TRBJ2-1; 12 nucleotides match TRBD2. Per the germline V gene, CDR1 is MDHEN and CDR2 is SYDVKM. The CDR3 totals 16 residues. Losses at the gene ends were 5 bases for V and 9 bases for J; bases not matched to a gene: 11. The CDR3 DNA is TGTGCCAGCAGTCATCGACTAGCGGGAGAGAGGGGTGAGCAGTTCTTC. It yields the protein CASSHRLAGERGEQFF. Looking up the rest from reference TRBV28 and TRBJ2-1 gives the full variable domain: DVKVTQSSRYLVKRTGEKVFLECVQDMDHENMFWYRQDPGLGLRLIYFSYDVKMKEKGDIPEGYSVSREKKERFSLILESASTNQTSMYLCASSHRLAGERGEQFFGPGTRLTVL.

This sequence joins TRBV30 and TRBJ1-2; 7 bases match TRBD1. The V and J ends lost 3 bases and 4 bases, in that order; junction bases with no gene match: 5. The CDR3 consists of 13 residues. The V gene's germline CDR1 is GTSNPN and CDR2 SVGIG (reference sequence). CDR3 loop: CAWSPGQVYGYTF. The CDR3 nucleotides read TGTGCCTGGAGCCCTGGACAGGTCTATGGCTACACCTTC.

The chain employs TRBV29-1 and TRBJ2-7; TRBD2 matches 9 bases. The CDR3 length is 13 residues. Germline V CDR1 and CDR2: SQVTM, ANQGSEA. V dropped 4 bases and J dropped 3; count of bases not matched to a gene: 4. Here the CDR3 reads CSVAMTSGYEQYF. The CDR3 DNA sequence: TGCAGCGTTGCCATGACTAGCGGCTACGAGCAGTACTTC.

The chain links TRBV27 to TRBJ1-5; D gene unclear. V lost 4 bases and J lost 3, with 7 bases in between. Per germline, CDR1 MNHEY and CDR2 SMNVEV (reference sequence). The CDR3 sequence is 13 residues long. In DNA, the CDR3 is TGTGCCAGCAGTTCCGGGTTCAATCAGCCCCAGCATTTT. Protein: CASSSGFNQPQHF.

V is TRBV29-1 and J is TRBJ2-5; TRBD2 matches at 11 bases. Germline V lookup: CDR1 SQVTM, CDR2 ANQGSEA. CDR3 size: 13 residues. Germline trimming cut 5 bases from V and 3 bases from J; bases unmatched to any gene: 2. The CDR3 region is CSVTTSGKETQYF. In DNA, the CDR3 is TGCAGCGTTACGACTAGCGGGAAAGAGACCCAGTACTTC. The entire variable domain, with the rest obtained from reference TRBV29-1 and TRBJ2-5, is as follows: SAVISQKPSRDICQRGTSLTIQCQVDSQVTMMFWYRQQPGQSLTLIATANQGSEATYESGFVIDKFPISRPNLTFSTLTVSNMSPEDSSIYLCSVTTSGKETQYFGPGTRLLVL.

The chain combines TRBV5-1 with TRBJ2-3, with TRBD2 identical over 8 bases. The CDR3 covers 15 residues. Looked up from germline, CDR1 is SGHRS and CDR2 is YFSETQ. V shed 4 bases and J 4 bases; nucleotides not matched to a gene: 8. The CDR3 region is CASSGSGSLADTQYF. The CDR3 coding sequence is TGCGCCAGCAGCGGAAGCGGGAGTTTGGCAGATACGCAGTATTTT.

J is TRBJ2-1 and V is TRBV25-1; D might be TRBD2 (7 bases). Trimming took 7 bases from V and 6 from J, leaving 19 bases between them. The CDR3 has 15 residues. Germline CDR1 is MGHDK and CDR2 is SYGVNS. The CDR3 nucleotides are TGTGCCAGCACCGACTGGAGTGGGGGGGCCAATGAGCAGTTCTTC. Residues: CASTDWSGGANEQFF.

The chain uses TRBV5-1 and TRBJ2-1; unclear D gene. The V gene's germline CDR1 is SGHRS and CDR2 YFSETQ. This CDR3 is 15 amino acids long. Trimming took off 0 bases at V and 3 bases at J, with 10 bases between the two ends. CDR3 region: CASSLASPLYNEQFF. The CDR3 DNA follows: TGCGCCAGCAGCTTGGCATCCCCCCTCTACAATGAGCAGTTCTTC.

As regards this clone: This may come from a read error, since a much larger clone is one base off. Lacking the conserved final phenylalanine or tryptophan, this CDR3 likely reflects a read error. The rearrangement uses TRBV6-5 and TRBJ2-7, with D unresolved. This CDR3 spans 14 amino acids. Germline-derived CDR1 and CDR2 are MNHEY and SVGAGI. V shed 5 bases and J shed 3 bases, with 14 bases lying between them. CDR3: CASSPLASFYEQYL. In DNA, the CDR3 is TGTGCCAGCAGTCCCTTAGCCTCATTCTACGAGCAGTACCTC.

This rearrangement joins TRBV11-2 to TRBJ2-2; 7 nucleotides match TRBD2. Germline trimming cut 6 bases from V and 7 bases from J; bases unmatched to any gene: 11. CDR1 is SGHAT and CDR2 is FQNNGV in the germline V gene. This CDR3 has 15 residues. For the CDR3, the DNA is TGTGCCAGCAGGAGAGCGGGAAGGGAGAACGGGGAGCTGTTTTTT. Translation: CASRRAGRENGELFF.

The chain joins TRBV27 to TRBJ2-1, with D possibly TRBD2 on 6 matching bases. CDR3 size: 14 residues. Trimming took 0 bases from V and 7 from J, leaving 10 bases between them. The germline V gene encodes CDR1 MNHEY and CDR2 SMNVEV (reference sequence). CDR3 in DNA: TGTGCCAGCAGTTTATCGGGACTTCCAAATGAGCAGTTCTTC. The encoded protein is CASSLSGLPNEQFF.

V and J are TRBV5-1 and TRBJ2-5; 9 positions match TRBD2. With the DNA end fitting TRBJ2-7 better, the J assignment may be wrong. The CDR3 consists of 16 residues. Germline V gene data show CDR1 as SGHRS and CDR2 as YFSETQ. CDR3 residues: CASSPLLGTSTYEQYF. CDR3 DNA sequence: TGCGCCAGCAGCCCCTTACTCGGGACTAGCACCTACGAGCAGTACTTC.

The chain combines TRBV6-5 with TRBJ1-1; the match to TRBD1 covers 7 bases. This CDR3 has 14 amino acids. The trim removed 5 bases at V and 4 bases at J, leaving 7 bases unmatched. Per germline, CDR1 MNHEY and CDR2 SVGAGI. The chain's CDR3 is CASSRQGGVTEAFF. In DNA, the CDR3 is TGTGCCAGCAGTAGACAGGGAGGGGTCACTGAAGCTTTCTTT.

The table lists this clone with a count of one. The rearrangement uses TRBV7-9 and TRBJ2-3, with 10 bases identical to TRBD2. With 3 bases clipped from V and 6 bases from J, the junction kept 9 bases outside the gene matches. The CDR3 is made up of 16 amino acids. The germline CDR1 and CDR2 sequences are SEHNR and FQNEAQ (reference sequence). Written as DNA, the CDR3 is TGTGCCAGCAGCTTTGCAGCGGGAGGGTTGGGGGATACGCAGTATTTT. Its translation is CASSFAAGGLGDTQYF.